A selection of T cell receptor beta chains follows, all from one sample in a study of blood T cells in healthy people across ages. TCRdb reprocessed the 5' RACE reads via MiXCR and lists one record per CDR3 protein. Seen here are hundreds of thousands of distinct CDR3 sequences, approximately 30% observed once, and the top ten hold around 16%. The sample comprised blood. These receptors originate from a woman older than 75 in good health. The CDR3 runs from the conserved cysteine through the conserved F or W. D genes are given only for firm matches. Clone size appears in some rows only: once, few, many, or a class for an expanded clone.

clone_size	j_call	d_call	v_call	cdr3_nt	cdr3_aa
.	TRBJ1-1	.	TRBV18	TGTGCCAGCGCCTCGGAGAGAGACACTGAAGCTTTCTTT	CASASERDTEAFF
.	TRBJ1-2	.	TRBV7-2	TGTGCCAGCAGCTCCTCAAACTATGGCTACACCTTC	CASSSSNYGYTF
medium-sized	TRBJ2-7	.	TRBV20-1	TGCAGTGCGTCAGGGGCCGACAACGAGCAGTACTTC	CSASGADNEQYF
many	TRBJ2-1	TRBD2	TRBV20-1	TGCAGTGCGGAGCGGGGGGGTAACAATGAGCAGTTCTTC	CSAERGGNNEQFF
.	TRBJ2-7	.	TRBV20-1	TGCAGTGCTAGGGGTCGGTCCTCCTACGAGCAGTACTTC	CSARGRSSYEQYF
many	TRBJ1-2	.	TRBV20-1	TGCAGTGCTCTCGACGGCCAGGGAGGCTACACCTTC	CSALDGQGGYTF
few	TRBJ2-3	TRBD1	TRBV4-1	TGCGCCAGCAGCCTCAACGATGGGACTTCAAGACAGGGGTTGCCTCCCACAGATACGCAGTATTTT	CASSLNDGTSRQGLPPTDTQYF
.	TRBJ1-2	.	TRBV29-1	TGCAGCGTTGAGGGGGTGGGGGGCTACACCTTC	CSVEGVGGYTF
many	TRBJ2-7	.	TRBV6-1	TGTGCCAGCAGTGGGGAGTTCTCCTACGAGCAGTACTTC	CASSGEFSYEQYF
few	TRBJ2-3	.	TRBV7-2	TGTGCCAGCAGCTTTGCTTCTGGCACAGGTACGCAGTATTTT	CASSFASGTGTQYF
.	TRBJ2-5	.	TRBV7-6	TGTGCCAGCAGTCGTGACGTGCTCGAGACCCAGTACTTC	CASSRDVLETQYF
few	TRBJ2-7	.	TRBV30	TGTGCCTGGCATACCGGGACATCCTACGAGCAGTACTTC	CAWHTGTSYEQYF
.	TRBJ1-3	TRBD1	TRBV29-1	TGCAGCGTTGAAGGGACAGGGGACACCATATATTTT	CSVEGTGDTIYF
many	TRBJ2-5	.	TRBV24-1	TGTGCCACCAGTGAGGCAGGGATAGGGGAGACCCAGTACTTC	CATSEAGIGETQYF
few	TRBJ2-5	TRBD2	TRBV4-1	TGCGCCAGCAGCCAAGTCGGACGACTAGCGGGGGCCCAAGAGACCCAGTACTTC	CASSQVGRLAGAQETQYF
.	TRBJ2-2	TRBD2	TRBV27	TGTGCCAGCAGCCGACGGCGGGGGGGAAACACCGGGGAGCTGTTTTTT	CASSRRRGGNTGELFF
.	TRBJ1-1	.	TRBV18	TGTGCCAGCTCGGAATTAGGGACGGTGAACACTGAAGCTTTCTTT	CASSELGTVNTEAFF
many	TRBJ2-1	.	TRBV7-8	TGTGCCAGCAGCTTAGGTCGGGGCAGGGGATTCGGCAATGAGCAGTTCTTC	CASSLGRGRGFGNEQFF
few	TRBJ1-1	.	TRBV9	TGTGCCAGCAGCGCCGAAACAAGGGTTAACACTGAAGCTTTCTTT	CASSAETRVNTEAFF
many	TRBJ1-1	.	TRBV20-1	TGCAGTGCTAGAGATCGGACGGGCATGTGGGCTTTCTTT	CSARDRTGMWAFF
many	TRBJ2-1	.	TRBV2	TGTGCCAGCAGTCGGACTACTTATGAGCAGTTCTTC	CASSRTTYEQFF
few	TRBJ2-1	TRBD1	TRBV29-1	TGCAGCGCCCGGGACAGGGGGTCCTACAATGAGCAGTTCTTC	CSARDRGSYNEQFF
many	TRBJ2-7	.	TRBV20-1	TGCAGTGCCTTAGAAACCTCCTACGAGCAGTACTTC	CSALETSYEQYF
many	TRBJ2-5	.	TRBV21-1	TGTGCCAGCAGCGGAGGGGGGCAAGAGACCCAGTACTTC	CASSGGGQETQYF
.	TRBJ1-5	TRBD1	TRBV5-6	TGTGCCAGCAGCGCCGGGACAGGTTTAGGCAATCAGCCCCAGCATTTT	CASSAGTGLGNQPQHF
once	TRBJ1-1	.	TRBV18	TGTGCCAGCTCACCACTTGTCACCGGGGGTGCTGAAGCTTTCTTT	CASSPLVTGGAEAFF
few	TRBJ2-7	.	TRBV9	TGTGCCGGCAGCCCCCAGGGACGGCGAGGGTACGAGCAGTACTTC	CAGSPQGRRGYEQYF
many	TRBJ1-1	.	TRBV20-1	TGCAGTGCTAGAGAGCTGGGGCCCACTGAAGCTTTCTTT	CSARELGPTEAFF
.	TRBJ1-1	TRBD1	TRBV27	TGTGCCAGCGGTTTGCTAATAGGACAGGGCGAAGCTTTCTTT	CASGLLIGQGEAFF
.	TRBJ1-1	.	TRBV30	TGTGCCTGGAGTCCCTGGGACACTGAAGCTTTCTTT	CAWSPWDTEAFF
many	TRBJ1-4	.	TRBV5-1	TGCGCCAGCAGCTTGGAATCGGGAGGCCTAGGGAAACTGTTTTTT	CASSLESGGLGKLFF
.	TRBJ1-2	.	TRBV20-1	TGCAGTGCGCCGAACAGGGCAGGGCCCCACTATGGCTACACCTTC	CSAPNRAGPHYGYTF
.	TRBJ1-2	TRBD1	TRBV20-1	TGCAGTGCTAGAGGCTTACAGGGGTACTATGGCTACACCTTC	CSARGLQGYYGYTF
few	TRBJ1-2	TRBD1	TRBV7-2	TGTGCCAGCAGCTCAGGACAGGGGATCCCTAACTATGGCTACACCTTC	CASSSGQGIPNYGYTF
.	TRBJ2-2	.	TRBV4-2	TGTGCCAGCAGCCCACTGGCCGGGGAGCTGTTTTTT	CASSPLAGELFF
many	TRBJ1-4	.	TRBV5-1	TGCGCCAGCAGCCCGGATGCAACTAATGAAAAACTGTTTTTT	CASSPDATNEKLFF
many	TRBJ2-7	TRBD1	TRBV12-3/TRBV12-4	TGTGCCAGCAGTCATGCGGGACAGGCCCTAGAGCAGTACTTC	CASSHAGQALEQYF
.	TRBJ2-7	.	TRBV27	TGTGCCAGCAGTATCGGTCCGGGGTACGAGCAGTACTTC	CASSIGPGYEQYF
many	TRBJ2-7	.	TRBV6-2/TRBV6-3	TGTGCCAGCAGTTACTCGAAGAGGGGGACCCCTCCTGGGGAGCAGTACTTC	CASSYSKRGTPPGEQYF
many	TRBJ2-5	TRBD2	TRBV5-1	TGCGCCAGCAGCCCGGGGGCACTAGCGGGGGCACAAGAGACCCAGTACTTC	CASSPGALAGAQETQYF
many	TRBJ1-5	.	TRBV28	TGTGCCAGCAGTTGGGCCAATCAGCCCCAGCATTTT	CASSWANQPQHF
.	TRBJ2-5	.	TRBV28	TGTGCCAGCAGTTTACCTCGGACAGTGACAGAGACCCAGTACTTC	CASSLPRTVTETQYF
.	TRBJ1-1	TRBD1	TRBV10-3	TGTGCCATCGAGGAGACAGGGGGGTTCGGGTCTGAAGCTTTCTTT	CAIEETGGFGSEAFF
many	TRBJ2-4	.	TRBV4-2	TGTGCCAGCAGCCAGAACATAGGCGGGGCACTGGCCAAAAACATTCAGTACTTC	CASSQNIGGALAKNIQYF
few	TRBJ1-1	TRBD1	TRBV2	TGTGCCAGCAGACGGGACAGGGCCACTGAAGCTTTCTTT	CASRRDRATEAFF
once	TRBJ2-2	.	TRBV9	TGTGCCAGCAGCGTAGTCAGGGACACCGGGGAGCTGTTTTTT	CASSVVRDTGELFF
many	TRBJ2-3	TRBD1	TRBV7-9	TGTGCTAGCAGCTTGACAGGGAGCACAGATACGCAGTATTTT	CASSLTGSTDTQYF
.	TRBJ1-5	.	TRBV18	TGTGCCAGCTCCAGCCAGGCAAATCAGCCCCAGCATTTT	CASSSQANQPQHF
few	TRBJ2-7	TRBD1	TRBV7-9	TGTGCCAGCACCCACCTGGGACAGTTCTACAATGAGCAGTACTTC	CASTHLGQFYNEQYF
few	TRBJ1-1	.	TRBV6-1	TGTGCCAGCAGTGAAGGATTAGGGAACACTGAAGCTTTCTTT	CASSEGLGNTEAFF
.	TRBJ2-3	TRBD2	TRBV12-3/TRBV12-4	TGTGCCAGCAGGATGGGAGGGGGCACAGATACGCAGTATTTT	CASRMGGGTDTQYF
.	TRBJ1-5	.	TRBV4-2	TGTGCCAGCAGCGGAACGTTAGACAGTTCCAATCAGCCCCAGCATTTT	CASSGTLDSSNQPQHF
.	TRBJ1-5	.	TRBV7-2	TGTGCCAGCAGCTCAGGACAGATACAATTTAGCAATCAGCCCCAGCATTTT	CASSSGQIQFSNQPQHF
many	TRBJ1-2	.	TRBV9	TGTGCCAGCAGCGTAGCCCAGGGTTTTGTAAACTATGGCTACACCTTC	CASSVAQGFVNYGYTF
.	TRBJ1-1	.	TRBV19	TGTGCCAGTAGTCCATACCCCCGGACGGTGAACACTGAAGCTTTCTTT	CASSPYPRTVNTEAFF
.	TRBJ2-5	.	TRBV27	TGTGCCAGCAGTCCCCCTTATGGGGAGCAGTACTTC	CASSPPYGEQYF
few	TRBJ1-3	TRBD1	TRBV15	TGTGCCACCAGCCAGGACAGGGGGCCAGGAAACACCATATATTTT	CATSQDRGPGNTIYF
many	TRBJ2-1	.	TRBV29-1	TGCAGCGTTTACTTCCGGGACCCGAGGGACAATGAGCAGTTCTTC	CSVYFRDPRDNEQFF
.	TRBJ1-1	.	TRBV6-2/TRBV6-3	TGTGCCAGCAGTTTCCACACCGACCGGGGACAACCGAACACTGAAGCTTTCTTT	CASSFHTDRGQPNTEAFF